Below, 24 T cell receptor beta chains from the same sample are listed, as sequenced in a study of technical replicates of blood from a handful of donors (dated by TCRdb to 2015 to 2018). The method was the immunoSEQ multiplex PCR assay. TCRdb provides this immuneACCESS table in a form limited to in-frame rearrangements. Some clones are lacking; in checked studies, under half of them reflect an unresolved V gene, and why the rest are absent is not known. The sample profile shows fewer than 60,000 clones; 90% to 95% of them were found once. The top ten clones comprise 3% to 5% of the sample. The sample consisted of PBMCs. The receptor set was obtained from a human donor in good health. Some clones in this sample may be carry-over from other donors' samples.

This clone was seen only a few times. The CDR3 nucleotides read TGCGCCAGCAGAGCGCGCGGGGCCGCGGGCGAGCAGTACTTC. Amino acids: CASRARGAAGEQYF. The chain has TRBV5-1 and TRBJ2-7; D might be TRBD2 (6 bases). From germline, CDR1 is SGHRS and CDR2 YFSETQ. CDR3 length equals 14 residues. Trimming stripped 5 bases from V and 6 bases from J, with 18 bases between.

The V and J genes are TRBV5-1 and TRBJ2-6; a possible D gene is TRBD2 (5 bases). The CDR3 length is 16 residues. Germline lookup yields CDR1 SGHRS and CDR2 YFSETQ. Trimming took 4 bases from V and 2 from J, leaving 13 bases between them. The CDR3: CASSKEGSAGANVLTF. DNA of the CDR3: TGCGCCAGCAGCAAAGAGGGCTCGGCTGGGGCCAACGTCCTGACTTTC.

The CDR3, as DNA: TGCGCCAGCAGGCCAGGTGGGGGGACGAACACTGAAGCTTTCTTT. Its translation: CASRPGGGTNTEAFF. The chain employs TRBV5-1 and TRBJ1-1, with a weak D call TRBD1 (5 bases). V shed 5 bases and J shed 1 base, with 15 bases lying between them. CDR3 size: 15 residues. Germline lookup yields CDR1 SGHRS and CDR2 YFSETQ.

DNA of the CDR3: TGTGCCTGGAGGGTGCGGGACAGGTTCCCGGCTGGGGCCAACGTCCTGACTTTC. This encodes CAWRVRDRFPAGANVLTF. The chain is built from TRBV30 and TRBJ2-6, with 8 nucleotides matching TRBD1. Looked up from germline, CDR1 is GTSNPN and CDR2 is SVGIG (reference sequence). V gave up 3 bases and J gave up 2 bases; unmatched junction bases: 12. The CDR3 is made up of 18 amino acids. The full variable domain, with the rest looked up from reference TRBV30 and TRBJ2-6, is SQTIHQWPATLVQPVGSPLSLECTVEGTSNPNLYWYRQAAGRGLQLLFYSVGIGQISSEVPQNLSASRPQDRQFILSSKKLLLSDSGFYLCAWRVRDRFPAGANVLTFGAGSRLTVL.

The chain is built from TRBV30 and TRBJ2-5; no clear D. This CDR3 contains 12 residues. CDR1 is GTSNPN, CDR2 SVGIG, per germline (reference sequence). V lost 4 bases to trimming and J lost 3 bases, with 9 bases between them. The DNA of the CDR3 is TGTGCCTGGAAAGCCCGAGAAGAGACCCAGTACTTC. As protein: CAWKAREETQYF. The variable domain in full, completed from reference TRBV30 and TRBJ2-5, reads SQTIHQWPATLVQPVGSPLSLECTVEGTSNPNLYWYRQAAGRGLQLLFYSVGIGQISSEVPQNLSASRPQDRQFILSSKKLLLSDSGFYLCAWKAREETQYFGPGTRLLVL.

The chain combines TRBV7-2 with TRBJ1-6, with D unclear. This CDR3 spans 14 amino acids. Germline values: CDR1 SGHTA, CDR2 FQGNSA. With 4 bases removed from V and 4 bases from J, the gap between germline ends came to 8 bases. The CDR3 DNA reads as TGTGCCAGCAGCTCGGGGAGTTATAATTCACCCCTCCACTTT. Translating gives CASSSGSYNSPLHF.

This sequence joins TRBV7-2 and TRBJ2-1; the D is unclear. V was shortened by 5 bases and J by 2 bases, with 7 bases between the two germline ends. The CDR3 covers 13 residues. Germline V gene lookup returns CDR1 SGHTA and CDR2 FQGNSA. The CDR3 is CASSVFAYNEQFF. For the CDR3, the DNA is TGTGCCAGCAGCGTCTTCGCCTACAATGAGCAGTTCTTC.

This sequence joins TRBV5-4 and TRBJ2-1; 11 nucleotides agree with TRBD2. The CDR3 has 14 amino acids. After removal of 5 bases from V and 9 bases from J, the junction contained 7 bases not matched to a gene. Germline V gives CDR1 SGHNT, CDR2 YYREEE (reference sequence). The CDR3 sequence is CASSPTSGRSEQFF. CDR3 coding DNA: TGTGCCAGCAGTCCTACTAGCGGGAGAAGTGAGCAGTTCTTC.

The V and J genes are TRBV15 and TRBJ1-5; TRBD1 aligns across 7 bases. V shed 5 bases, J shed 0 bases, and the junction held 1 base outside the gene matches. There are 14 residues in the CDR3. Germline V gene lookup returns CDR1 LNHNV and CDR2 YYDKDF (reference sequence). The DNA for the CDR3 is TGTGCCACCAGCCGGACAGGTAGCAATCAGCCCCAGCATTTT. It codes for CATSRTGSNQPQHF.

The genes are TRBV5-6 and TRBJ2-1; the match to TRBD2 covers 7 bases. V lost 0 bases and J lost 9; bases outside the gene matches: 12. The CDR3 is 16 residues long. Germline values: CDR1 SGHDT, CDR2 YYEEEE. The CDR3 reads CASSLAGSGPGSEQFF. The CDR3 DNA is TGTGCCAGCAGCTTGGCGGGTAGCGGGCCCGGCAGTGAGCAGTTCTTC.

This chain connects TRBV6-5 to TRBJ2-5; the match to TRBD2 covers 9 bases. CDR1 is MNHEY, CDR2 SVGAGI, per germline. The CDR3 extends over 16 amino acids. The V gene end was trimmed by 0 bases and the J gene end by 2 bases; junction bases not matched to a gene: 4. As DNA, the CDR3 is TGTGCCAGCAGTTACTCGCTAGCGGGGTTTCAAGAGACCCAGTACTTC. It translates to CASSYSLAGFQETQYF.

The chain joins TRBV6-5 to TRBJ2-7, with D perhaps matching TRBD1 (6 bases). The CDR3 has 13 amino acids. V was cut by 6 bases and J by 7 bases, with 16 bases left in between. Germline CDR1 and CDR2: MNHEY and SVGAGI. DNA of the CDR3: TGTGCCAGCAGGGAAACAGGGTTGGGGGAGCAGTACTTC. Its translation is CASRETGLGEQYF.

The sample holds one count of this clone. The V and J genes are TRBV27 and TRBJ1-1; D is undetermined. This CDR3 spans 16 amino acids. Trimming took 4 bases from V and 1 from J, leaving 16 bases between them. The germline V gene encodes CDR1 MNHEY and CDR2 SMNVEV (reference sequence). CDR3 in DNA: TGTGCCAGCAGTTCCCAAGGACGGGGAGGGAACACTGAAGCTTTCTTT. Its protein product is CASSSQGRGGNTEAFF.

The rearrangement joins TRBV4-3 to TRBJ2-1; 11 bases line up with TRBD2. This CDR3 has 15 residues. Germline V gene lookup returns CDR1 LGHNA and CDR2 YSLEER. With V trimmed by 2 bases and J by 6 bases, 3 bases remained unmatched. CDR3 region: CASSQTLAGGNEQFF. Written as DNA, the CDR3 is TGCGCCAGCAGCCAAACCCTAGCGGGAGGCAATGAGCAGTTCTTC.

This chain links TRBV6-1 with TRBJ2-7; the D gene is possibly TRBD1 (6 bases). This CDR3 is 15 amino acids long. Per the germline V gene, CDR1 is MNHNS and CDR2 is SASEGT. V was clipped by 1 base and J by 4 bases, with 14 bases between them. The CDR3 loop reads CASSEEGRGSYEQYF. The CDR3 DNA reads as TGTGCCAGCAGTGAAGAGGGCAGGGGCTCGTACGAGCAGTACTTC.

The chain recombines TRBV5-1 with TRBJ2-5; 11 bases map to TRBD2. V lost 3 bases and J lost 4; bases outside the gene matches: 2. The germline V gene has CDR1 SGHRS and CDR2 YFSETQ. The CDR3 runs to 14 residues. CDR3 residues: CASSSGTSGETQYF. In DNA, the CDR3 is TGCGCCAGCAGCTCGGGGACTAGCGGAGAGACCCAGTACTTC.

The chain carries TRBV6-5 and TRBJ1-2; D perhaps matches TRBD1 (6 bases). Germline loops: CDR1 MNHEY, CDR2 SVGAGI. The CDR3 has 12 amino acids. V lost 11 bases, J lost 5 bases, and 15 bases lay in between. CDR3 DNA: TGTGCCTCTGCAGTCCAGGGGTATGGCTACACCTTC. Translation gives CASAVQGYGYTF.

CDR3 sequence: CASSSPRDRVKGSEKLFF. The CDR3 DNA reads TGTGCCAGCAGCTCCCCCCGGGACAGGGTTAAGGGGTCCGAAAAACTGTTTTTT. The chain links TRBV7-9 to TRBJ1-4; 9 nucleotides align to TRBD1. CDR1 is SEHNR, CDR2 FQNEAQ, per germline (reference sequence). After removal of 4 bases from V and 8 bases from J, the junction contained 17 bases not matched to a gene. This CDR3 spans 18 amino acids.

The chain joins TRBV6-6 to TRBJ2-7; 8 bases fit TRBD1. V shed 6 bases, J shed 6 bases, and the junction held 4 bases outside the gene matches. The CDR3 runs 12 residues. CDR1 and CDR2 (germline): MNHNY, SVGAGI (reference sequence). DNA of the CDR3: TGTGCCAGCAGGGACAGGGTTTTCGAGCAGTACTTC. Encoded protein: CASRDRVFEQYF.

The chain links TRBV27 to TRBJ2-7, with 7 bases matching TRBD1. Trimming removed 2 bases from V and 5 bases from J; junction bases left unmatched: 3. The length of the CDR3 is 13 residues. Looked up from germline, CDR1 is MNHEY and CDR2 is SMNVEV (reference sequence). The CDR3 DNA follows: TGTGCCAGCAGTTTAATCACAGGGGACGAGCAGTACTTC. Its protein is CASSLITGDEQYF.

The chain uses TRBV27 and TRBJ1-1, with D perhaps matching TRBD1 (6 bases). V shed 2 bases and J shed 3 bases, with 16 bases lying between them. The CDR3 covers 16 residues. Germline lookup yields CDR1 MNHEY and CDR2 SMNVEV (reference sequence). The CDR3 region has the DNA TGTGCCAGCAGTTTAGGTTGGGAGGGGGTCCACACTGAAGCTTTCTTT. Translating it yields CASSLGWEGVHTEAFF.

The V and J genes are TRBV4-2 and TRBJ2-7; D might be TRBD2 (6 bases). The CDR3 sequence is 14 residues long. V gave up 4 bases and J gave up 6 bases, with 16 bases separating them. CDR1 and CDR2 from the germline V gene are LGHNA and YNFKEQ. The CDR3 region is CASSRQRDSGEQYF. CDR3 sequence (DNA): TGTGCCAGCAGCCGCCAACGGGACTCCGGCGAGCAGTACTTC.

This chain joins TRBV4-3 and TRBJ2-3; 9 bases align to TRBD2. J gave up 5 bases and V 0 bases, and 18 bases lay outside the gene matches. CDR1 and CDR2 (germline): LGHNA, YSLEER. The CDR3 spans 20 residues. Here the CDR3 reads CASSQDFRQGGSGRLDTQYF. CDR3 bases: TGCGCCAGCAGCCAAGATTTTCGACAGGGAGGAAGCGGGAGGTTAGATACGCAGTATTTT.

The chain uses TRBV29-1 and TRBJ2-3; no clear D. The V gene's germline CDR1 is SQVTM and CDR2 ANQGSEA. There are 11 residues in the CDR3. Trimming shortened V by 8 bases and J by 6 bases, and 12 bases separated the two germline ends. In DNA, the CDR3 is TGCAGCTCCCAGACAAGCGATACGCAGTATTTT. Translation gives CSSQTSDTQYF.